This record covers a single T cell receptor beta chain. This entry belongs to a study of shared clonotypes between healthy human individuals. The CDR3 totals 14 residues. Germline loops: CDR1 GTSNPN, CDR2 SVGIG (reference sequence). V dropped 0 bases and J dropped 6 bases, with 14 bases sitting between them. Libraries were prepared by immunoSEQ multiplex PCR; TCRdb keeps only in-frame clonotypes and omits some of them. The profile shows a few million clones, about 92% of them singletons. The sample was naive CD4+ T cells sorted from blood. Noted subset: CD45RA+ positively selected. J is TRBJ2-5 and V is TRBV30; D call uncertain. The receptor was isolated from a man in his late teens or twenties in good health. Here the CDR3 reads CAWSVLRATQTQYF. CDR3 nucleotide sequence: TGTGCCTGGAGTGTACTAAGAGCGACACAGACCCAGTACTTC.